One sample yielded the 17 T cell receptor beta chains listed below, sequenced in a study of early T cells in non-severe SARS-CoV-2 infection. TCRdb processed the 5' RACE reads anew with MiXCR; each CDR3 protein has one entry. Among tens of thousands of distinct CDR3 sequences listed, about 4.5% were seen once. Sequencing was performed on whole blood. The source is an adult who was a healthcare worker with PCR-confirmed SARS-CoV-2 infection or an uninfected control (not recorded which).

This clonotype was observed at least ten times. The rearrangement joins TRBV11-2 to TRBJ2-1, with D possibly being TRBD2 (6 bases). The CDR3 has 14 amino acids. Trimming took off 8 bases at V and 0 bases at J, with 11 bases between the two ends. Germline V CDR1 and CDR2: SGHAT, FQNNGV. CDR3 sequence: CASQAGGSYNEQFF. The CDR3 DNA reads as TGTGCCAGCCAAGCGGGTGGCTCCTACAATGAGCAGTTCTTC.

This clonotype came up a few times. The gene calls are TRBV6-6 and TRBJ2-7; 12 bases map to TRBD2. With 6 bases clipped from V and 3 bases from J, the junction kept 9 bases outside the gene matches. From germline, CDR1 is MNHNY and CDR2 SVGAGI (reference sequence). The CDR3 covers 16 residues. In DNA form, the CDR3 reads TGTGCCAGCAGCATCGGGACTAGCGGGCGCCACTACGAGCAGTACTTC. This encodes CASSIGTSGRHYEQYF.

This clonotype has ten or more counts. The V gene is TRBV29-1, the J gene TRBJ2-7, with D possibly matching TRBD1 (5 bases). CDR1 and CDR2 from the germline V gene are SQVTM and ANQGSEA. Trimming removed 4 bases at V and 3 bases at J, with 10 bases between. The CDR3 consists of 12 residues. CDR3 nucleotides: TGCAGCGTTGCGAAGGGGATCTACGAGCAGTACTTC. Amino acid sequence: CSVAKGIYEQYF.

V and J are TRBV6-1 and TRBJ1-1, with 8 bases matching TRBD1. The V gene's germline CDR1 is MNHNS and CDR2 SASEGT. The CDR3 contains 14 residues. Trimming at V came to 6 bases and at J to 3 bases, leaving 6 bases not matched to a gene. In DNA, the CDR3 is TGTGCCAGCAGAGAACGGACAGGGTACACTGAAGCTTTCTTT. This gives the protein CASRERTGYTEAFF.

At least ten counts were recorded for this clonotype. The chain is built from TRBV21-1 and TRBJ1-1; TRBD1 reflects the table's D call only, with no check against the DNA. TRBV21-1 is a documented pseudogene. The CDR3 consists of 14 residues. The CDR3 bases are TGTGCCAGCAGCATGCTCCCAGGGGTCACTGAAGCTTTCTTT. Translating it yields CASSMLPGVTEAFF.

This clonotype has ten or more counts. This chain uses TRBV19 with TRBJ2-1, with D possibly TRBD2 on 5 matching bases. Germline loops: CDR1 LNHDA, CDR2 SQIVND (reference sequence). With 5 bases removed from V and 5 bases from J, the gap between germline ends came to 22 bases. This CDR3 contains 17 residues. As DNA, the CDR3 is TGTGCCAGTAGTCCCTCGACCAGCGGAGTCTCTAACAATGAGCAGTTCTTC. This sequence encodes CASSPSTSGVSNNEQFF.

This clonotype was seen repeatedly, ten times or more. This chain links TRBV7-6 with TRBJ2-3, with 12 bases matching TRBD2. In germline, CDR1 is SGHVS, CDR2 FNYEAQ. V shed 8 bases and J 3 bases; nucleotides not matched to a gene: 3. This CDR3 has 14 residues. The CDR3 DNA sequence: TGTGCCAGCGGACTAGCGGGAAGGACAGATACGCAGTATTTT. Its protein is CASGLAGRTDTQYF.

This clonotype was counted a few times. The rearrangement links TRBV19 to TRBJ2-5; D gene uncertain. The CDR3 is 11 amino acids. Germline lookup yields CDR1 LNHDA and CDR2 SQIVND (reference sequence). Trimming removed 9 bases at V and 5 bases at J, with 10 bases between. The CDR3 nucleotides read TGTGCCAGCCGGTTGGGGGAGACCCAGTACTTC. It translates to CASRLGETQYF.

This clonotype counts as medium-sized. The gene calls are TRBV7-9 and TRBJ2-1; 9 bases fit TRBD1. Losses at the gene ends were 5 bases for V and 3 bases for J; bases not matched to a gene: 5. Per germline, CDR1 SEHNR and CDR2 FQNEAQ (reference sequence). The CDR3 consists of 15 residues. The CDR3 sequence is CASSQGTGIYNEQFF. The DNA of the CDR3 is TGTGCCAGCAGCCAAGGGACAGGGATCTACAATGAGCAGTTCTTC.

The rearrangement links TRBV10-3 to TRBJ1-1, with a weak D call TRBD1 (5 bases). V lost 6 bases, J lost 3 bases, and 8 bases lay in between. The CDR3 extends over 12 amino acids. Germline V gene lookup returns CDR1 ENHRY and CDR2 SYGVKD. The CDR3 here is CAISRQYTEAFF. The CDR3 DNA reads as TGTGCCATCAGCAGACAGTACACTGAAGCTTTCTTT.

This clonotype was picked up many times. The rearrangement joins TRBV28 to TRBJ1-2; 7 positions match TRBD1. CDR3 length: 12 amino acids. Germline trimming cut 9 bases from V and 4 bases from J; bases unmatched to any gene: 5. The germline gives CDR1 MDHEN, CDR2 SYDVKM. For the CDR3, the DNA is TGTGCCAGTCAGGGGGTTCCCTATGGCTACACCTTC. This translates into CASQGVPYGYTF.

This clonotype was recorded many times. The chain links TRBV29-1 to TRBJ1-5; 7 nucleotides line up with TRBD1. Germline V lookup: CDR1 SQVTM, CDR2 ANQGSEA. The CDR3 is 13 amino acids. With V trimmed by 4 bases and J by 2 bases, 2 bases remained unmatched. CDR3 DNA: TGCAGCGTTGGCCAGGGGGGCAATCAGCCCCAGCATTTT. It translates to CSVGQGGNQPQHF.

This clonotype was counted between two and nine times. V and J are TRBV14 and TRBJ2-3; tentative D call: TRBD1 (6 bases). Trimming took 4 bases from V and 2 from J, leaving 10 bases between them. Looked up from germline, CDR1 is SGHDN and CDR2 is FVKESK. The CDR3 is 14 amino acids. The CDR3 is CASSPRTVTDTQYF. The CDR3 region has the DNA TGTGCCAGCAGCCCCCGGACAGTCACAGATACGCAGTATTTT.

Ten or more counts support this clonotype. The V gene is TRBV5-5, the J gene TRBJ1-5; a possible D gene is TRBD1 (5 bases). The V gene's germline CDR1 is SGHKS and CDR2 YYEKEE (reference sequence). CDR3 size: 15 residues. Trimming left V 0 bases short and J 0 bases short, with 7 bases between. CDR3 sequence: CASSLADSSNQPQHF. The CDR3 region has the DNA TGTGCCAGCAGCTTGGCAGACAGTAGCAATCAGCCCCAGCATTTT.

This clonotype was seen repeatedly, ten times or more. The chain carries TRBV12-2 and TRBJ1-4; the DNA was not used to check the table's D call, TRBD1. TRBV12-2 is classified as a pseudogene. The CDR3 has 19 amino acids. As DNA, the CDR3 is TGTGCAAGTCGCTTATTCGTTCCGACAGCCCGCGGCCTTAATGAAAAACTGTTTTTT. Its translation is CASRLFVPTARGLNEKLFF.

This clonotype was counted ten times or more. V usage is TRBV29-1 and J usage is TRBJ2-3; D is uncertain. Per the germline V gene, CDR1 is SQVTM and CDR2 is ANQGSEA. V was cut by 4 bases and J by 2 bases, with 16 bases left in between. The CDR3 spans 15 residues. Written as DNA, the CDR3 is TGCAGCGTTGTGTCCCTCGTTGGACCCACAGATACGCAGTATTTT. Protein: CSVVSLVGPTDTQYF.

This clonotype was seen many times. This chain links TRBV7-9 with TRBJ2-3, with TRBD2 matching over 9 bases. The germline V gene encodes CDR1 SEHNR and CDR2 FQNEAQ (reference sequence). Trimming at V came to 1 base and at J to 4 bases, leaving 3 bases not matched to a gene. CDR3 length: 15 amino acids. For the CDR3, the DNA is TGTGCCAGCAGCTTAGTTGGCGGGAGGGCAGATACGCAGTATTTT. Translated: CASSLVGGRADTQYF.